These 31 T cell receptor beta chains share one sample of origin, sequenced in a study of PD-L1 blockade in urothelial cancer. The time point: pretreatment peripheral blood. Some clones are missing from TCRdb's copy, which holds only in-frame ones; the method was immunoSEQ multiplex PCR. Counted here are about 74,000 clones, about nine tenths occurring once; the ten biggest clones make up approximately 5%. Sequenced material: PBMCs, taken around atezolizumab (anti-PD-L1) treatment. The receptors originated from a man in his 70s with urothelial cancer.

This clone was counted only a few times. The chain uses TRBV2 and TRBJ1-5, with unresolved D. The CDR3 loop spans 15 amino acids. Germline V lookup: CDR1 SNHLY, CDR2 FYNNEI. The V gene lost 6 bases and the J gene lost 0 bases, with 12 bases spanning the gap. DNA for the CDR3: TGTGCCAGCAGGGCTGGAGGGAATAGCAATCAGCCCCAGCATTTT. Its translation: CASRAGGNSNQPQHF.

A word on this clone: Since the CDR3 does not end with the conserved phenylalanine or tryptophan, this likely comes from a read error. The rearrangement joins TRBV27 to TRBJ1-1; 7 nucleotides line up with TRBD1. The V gene's germline CDR1 is MNHEY and CDR2 SMNVEV (reference sequence). CDR3 length: 13 residues. V lost 5 bases and J lost 2; bases outside the gene matches: 2. CDR3 bases: TGTGCCAGCAGTGGACAGGACAACACTGAAGCTTTCCTT. Encoded protein: CASSGQDNTEAFL.

This chain connects TRBV9 to TRBJ2-3, with D maybe TRBD2 (5 bases). V was cut by 0 bases and J by 2 bases, with 7 bases left in between. Looked up from germline, CDR1 is SGDLS and CDR2 is YYNGEE. The CDR3 is made up of 14 amino acids. This CDR3 reads CASSVGTSTDTQYF. As DNA, the CDR3 is TGTGCCAGCAGCGTAGGGACTTCCACAGATACGCAGTATTTT.

The rearrangement joins TRBV4-2 to TRBJ2-5; maybe TRBD2 (5 bases). The CDR3 sequence is 14 residues long. In germline, CDR1 is LGHNA, CDR2 YNFKEQ. Trimming took 0 bases from V and 5 from J, leaving 10 bases between them. DNA for the CDR3: TGTGCCAGCAGCCAAGAGAGGGTCTCGGAGACCCAGTACTTC. This sequence encodes CASSQERVSETQYF.

The chain couples TRBV10-3 to TRBJ1-3, with 9 bases fitting TRBD1. Germline CDR1 reads ENHRY; CDR2 reads SYGVKD. The CDR3 totals 16 residues. Trimming took 3 bases from V and 0 from J; bases not matched to a gene: 3. The CDR3 loop is CAISEQGAHSGNTIYF. In DNA, the CDR3 is TGTGCCATCAGTGAACAGGGGGCTCACTCTGGAAACACCATATATTTT.

The chain recombines TRBV2 with TRBJ2-3; 8 bases line up with TRBD2. CDR1 is SNHLY and CDR2 is FYNNEI in the germline V gene. The V gene end was trimmed by 2 bases and the J gene end by 3 bases; junction bases not matched to a gene: 7. The CDR3 length is 16 residues. CDR3 protein: CASSELTAGATDTQYF. The CDR3 region has the DNA TGTGCCAGCAGTGAATTGACAGCGGGAGCGACAGATACGCAGTATTTT.

The chain links TRBV9 to TRBJ1-4; 10 bases align to TRBD1. The CDR3 runs to 15 residues. CDR1 is SGDLS, CDR2 YYNGEE, per germline. With V trimmed by 3 bases and J by 7 bases, 6 bases remained unmatched. The CDR3 here is CASSARDRGIEKLFF. Written as DNA, the CDR3 is TGTGCCAGCAGCGCCCGGGACAGGGGAATTGAAAAACTGTTTTTT.

The gene calls are TRBV11-2 and TRBJ1-3, with a tentative D call TRBD1 (5 bases). The V and J ends lost 4 bases and 1 base respectively, with 14 bases between them. CDR3 length equals 16 residues. The germline gives CDR1 SGHAT, CDR2 FQNNGV. The CDR3 DNA sequence: TGTGCCAGCAGCTCTATCCGGGGGGGGTCTGGAAACACCATATATTTT. Translation gives CASSSIRGGSGNTIYF.

The rearrangement links TRBV5-1 to TRBJ2-5; the match to TRBD2 covers 7 bases. This CDR3 has 16 residues. J lost 4 bases, V lost 4 bases, and 13 bases had no gene match. The germline gives CDR1 SGHRS, CDR2 YFSETQ. The CDR3 sequence is CASSGQRGSVGETQYF. In nucleotides, the CDR3 is TGCGCCAGCAGCGGGCAGCGCGGGAGTGTAGGAGAGACCCAGTACTTC.

The chain combines TRBV18 with TRBJ2-1; D is unclear. V shed 3 bases and J shed 8 bases, with 11 bases lying between them. The CDR3 runs 13 residues. The germline V gene has CDR1 KGHSH and CDR2 LQKENI. The DNA for the CDR3 is TGTGCCAGCTCACCGCCCGGGTGGCATGAGCAGTTCTTC. Translation: CASSPPGWHEQFF.

V and J are TRBV7-8 and TRBJ1-5; the match to TRBD1 covers 10 bases. J lost 4 bases, V lost 6 bases, and 9 bases had no gene match. CDR1 is SGHVS and CDR2 is FQNEAQ in the germline V gene. This CDR3 contains 16 residues. CDR3 sequence reads: CASSLPRTGGNQPQHF. CDR3 sequence (DNA): TGTGCCAGCAGTCTCCCTCGGACAGGGGGTAATCAGCCCCAGCATTTT.

V is TRBV28 and J is TRBJ2-3, with D possibly matching TRBD2 (5 bases). The CDR3 contains 17 residues. Germline CDR1 MDHEN, CDR2 SYDVKM. The V end was cut by 2 bases, the J end by 0 bases, with 15 bases between. The chain's CDR3 is CASSLRGRKTSTDTQYF. The CDR3 DNA follows: TGTGCCAGCAGTTTACGGGGAAGGAAAACTAGCACAGATACGCAGTATTTT.

This sequence joins TRBV6-5 and TRBJ2-2; D not resolved. This CDR3 spans 16 amino acids. Trimming cost V 1 base and J 4 bases, with 13 bases left between them. Germline V gene sequence: CDR1 MNHEY, CDR2 SVGAGI. The CDR3 loop is CASSYYSPWATGELFF. The CDR3 DNA sequence: TGTGCCAGCAGTTACTATAGTCCCTGGGCCACCGGGGAGCTGTTTTTT.

This clone has ten or more counts. The J gene is TRBJ1-1, the V gene TRBV7-6; tentatively, D is TRBD1 (5 bases). There are 15 residues in the CDR3. Between the trimmed V and J ends, which lost 0 bases and 8 bases, there was a span of 16 bases. Germline-derived CDR1 and CDR2 are SGHVS and FNYEAQ. The chain's CDR3 is CASSLANGQNKEAFF. In nucleotides, the CDR3 is TGTGCCAGCAGCTTAGCTAATGGACAAAACAAAGAAGCTTTCTTT.

This rearrangement joins TRBV6-4 to TRBJ1-4; D is possibly TRBD1 (6 bases). The germline gives CDR1 MRHNA, CDR2 SNTAGT. The CDR3 length is 17 residues. V lost 10 bases to trimming and J lost 4 bases, with 25 bases between them. The DNA of the CDR3 is TGTGCCAACCCCCGCAGGGGACAATCCGAAAATAATGAAAAACTGTTTTTT. Translation: CANPRRGQSENNEKLFF.

The gene calls are TRBV28 and TRBJ2-7; tentative D call: TRBD2 (5 bases). V was cut by 11 bases and J by 3 bases, with 8 bases left in between. The CDR3 loop spans 10 amino acids. Germline CDR1 reads MDHEN; CDR2 reads SYDVKM. CDR3 nucleotide sequence: TGTGCCGCCGGGGACTACGAGCAGTACTTC. Translation: CAAGDYEQYF.

The chain combines TRBV20-1 with TRBJ2-5; D gene unclear. Trimming removed 3 bases from V and 4 bases from J, with 6 bases in between. The CDR3 runs to 11 residues. Germline V gives CDR1 DFQATT, CDR2 SNEGSKA (reference sequence). In DNA form, the CDR3 reads TGCAGTGCTAGGACGGGAGAGACCCAGTACTTC. Its translation: CSARTGETQYF.

The V and J genes are TRBV28 and TRBJ2-7; 10 positions match TRBD1. Unmatched junction bases numbered 14, after V lost 5 bases and J lost 1 base. The CDR3 consists of 18 residues. The germline V gene has CDR1 MDHEN and CDR2 SYDVKM. The CDR3 region has the DNA TGTGCCAGCAGTGCTACAGGTACCGGGACAGGGGTGTCCTACGAGCAGTACTTC. The encoded protein is CASSATGTGTGVSYEQYF.

This chain links TRBV11-2 with TRBJ2-2; the D gene is possibly TRBD2 (5 bases). Germline V gene lookup returns CDR1 SGHAT and CDR2 FQNNGV. The CDR3 totals 16 residues. V was cut by 6 bases and J by 0 bases, with 14 bases left in between. Here the CDR3 reads CASRLEIHANTGELFF. The DNA of the CDR3 is TGTGCCAGCAGACTAGAGATACACGCGAACACCGGGGAGCTGTTTTTT.

The chain employs TRBV6-5 and TRBJ2-5, with D possibly TRBD1 on 5 matching bases. Trimming took 0 bases from V and 4 from J, leaving 15 bases between them. Germline V gene sequence: CDR1 MNHEY, CDR2 SVGAGI. The CDR3 loop spans 16 amino acids. The CDR3 is CASSYSKKGPLETQYF. In DNA form, the CDR3 reads TGTGCCAGCAGTTACTCGAAGAAGGGGCCCTTAGAGACCCAGTACTTC.

The J gene is TRBJ1-1, the V gene TRBV6-5, with 7 nucleotides matching TRBD1. Germline CDR1 and CDR2: MNHEY and SVGAGI. The CDR3 is 13 residues long. Losses at the gene ends were 6 bases for V and 3 bases for J; bases not matched to a gene: 4. CDR3 sequence (DNA): TGTGCCAGCAGACCGACAGGGTACACTGAAGCTTTCTTT. It encodes CASRPTGYTEAFF.

This chain joins TRBV18 and TRBJ2-1, with 12 nucleotides matching TRBD2. Trimming removed 3 bases from V and 9 bases from J; junction bases left unmatched: 9. The V gene's germline CDR1 is KGHSH and CDR2 LQKENI. The CDR3 is 16 amino acids. The CDR3 sequence: CASSPPSGRDKGEQFF. CDR3 bases: TGTGCCAGCTCACCTCCTAGCGGGAGGGATAAGGGTGAGCAGTTCTTC. The whole variable domain, filled in from reference TRBV18 and TRBJ2-1, reads NAGVMQNPRHLVRRRGQEARLRCSPMKGHSHVYWYRQLPEEGLKFMVYLQKENIIDESGMPKERFSAEFPKEGPSILRIQQVVRGDSAAYFCASSPPSGRDKGEQFFGPGTRLTVL.

This clone appeared a single time. V usage is TRBV2 and J usage is TRBJ2-7, with 7 bases matching TRBD1. V gave up 5 bases and J gave up 5 bases; unmatched junction bases: 9. Germline values: CDR1 SNHLY, CDR2 FYNNEI. The CDR3 runs to 14 residues. CDR3 DNA sequence: TGTGCCAGCAGTCAACAGGGGCAGTTCGACGAGCAGTACTTC. Its protein is CASSQQGQFDEQYF.

The chain uses TRBV5-1 and TRBJ1-4; D is possibly TRBD1 (6 bases). This CDR3 has 13 amino acids. Trimming took off 7 bases at V and 3 bases at J, with 10 bases between the two ends. Germline values: CDR1 SGHRS, CDR2 YFSETQ. The CDR3 spells CASRTDSNEKLFF. CDR3 nucleotides: TGCGCCAGCCGGACAGACTCTAATGAAAAACTGTTTTTT.

This chain connects TRBV28 to TRBJ2-7; D is unclear. V lost 2 bases, J lost 2 bases, and 7 bases lay in between. The CDR3 totals 13 residues. Germline CDR1 and CDR2: MDHEN and SYDVKM. Here the CDR3 reads CASSLTATYEQYF. DNA for the CDR3: TGTGCCAGCAGTTTAACTGCAACCTACGAGCAGTACTTC.

This chain links TRBV2 with TRBJ2-5; 7 nucleotides line up with TRBD2. With V trimmed by 6 bases and J by 1 base, 11 bases remained unmatched. Germline V gene sequence: CDR1 SNHLY, CDR2 FYNNEI. CDR3 length: 16 amino acids. CDR3 protein: CASSPRSGMPQETQYF. The CDR3, as DNA: TGTGCCAGCAGCCCCCGAAGCGGGATGCCCCAAGAGACCCAGTACTTC.

V is TRBV27 and J is TRBJ2-1; no firm D call. There are 16 residues in the CDR3. V was trimmed by 6 bases and J by 15 bases, leaving 30 bases between them. Germline CDR1 is MNHEY and CDR2 is SMNVEV (reference sequence). The CDR3 loop is CASRYYSTSQVRRRFF. The CDR3 DNA reads as TGTGCCAGCAGATATTACTCGACCTCTCAGGTTCGTCGGCGGTTCTTC.

The chain couples TRBV29-1 to TRBJ2-1, with 7 positions matching TRBD1. The CDR3 contains 16 residues. From germline, CDR1 is SQVTM and CDR2 ANQGSEA. The trim removed 6 bases at V and 8 bases at J, leaving 19 bases unmatched. The CDR3 region is CSVDGTVGTFPDEQFF. CDR3 DNA sequence: TGCAGCGTCGATGGGACAGTGGGTACGTTTCCGGATGAGCAGTTCTTC.

V and J are TRBV27 and TRBJ1-1; TRBD1 might be the D (5 bases). This CDR3 comprises 14 residues. The V end lost 6 bases, the J end lost 4 bases, and 15 bases lay between the germline ends. CDR1 and CDR2 (germline): MNHEY, SMNVEV (reference sequence). For the CDR3, the DNA is TGTGCCAGCAGCCCACATAGGGGCGGCACTGAAGCTTTCTTT. Residues: CASSPHRGGTEAFF.

The genes are TRBV25-1 and TRBJ2-7; TRBD2 matches at 11 bases. CDR1 and CDR2 (germline): MGHDK, SYGVNS. The CDR3 is made up of 18 amino acids. The ends lost 2 bases at V and 5 bases at J; junction bases unmatched: 14. CDR3 DNA sequence: TGTGCCAGCAGTGAAGTAGCGGGAGGGCCAGGTTCTTGGAACGAGCAGTACTTC. Protein product: CASSEVAGGPGSWNEQYF.

Written as DNA, the CDR3 is TGTGCCAGCAGCCTTTGGGCAGCGGGGGCTTACGAGCAGTACTTC. Translating it yields CASSLWAAGAYEQYF. The rearrangement links TRBV2 to TRBJ2-7; TRBD2 aligns across 8 bases. The CDR3 length is 15 residues. Germline-derived CDR1 and CDR2 are SNHLY and FYNNEI. The junction had 11 bases not matched to a gene; V was cut back by 6 bases and J by 4 bases.